This is a list of T cell receptor beta chains from one sample in a study of shared clonotypes between healthy human individuals. The assay was immunoSEQ multiplex PCR, and TCRdb's table has in-frame clones only and misses some. The sample carries 300,000 to 400,000 clones, around 86% recorded once. The specimen sequenced was memory CD8+ T cells sorted from blood. These receptors were collected from a man between 18 and 29 years old in good health. CDR3s include the opening cysteine and the closing phenylalanine or tryptophan. D genes are given only for firm matches. The size of a clone is reported for some rows only, either as once, few or many, or as a class for expanded clones.

V gene	D gene	J gene	clone size	CDR3 DNA	CDR3 protein
TRBV28	TRBD1	TRBJ2-7	.	TGTGCCAGCAGTACCCTCGCCACAGGGGACTACGAGCAGTACTTC	CASSTLATGDYEQYF
TRBV11-2	.	TRBJ1-6	.	TGTGCCAGCAGCTTGGTGTCAGGGGATTCACCCCTCCACTTT	CASSLVSGDSPLHF
TRBV7-9	.	TRBJ2-7	.	TGTGCCAGCAGTCATGGGGGGCCTAGCGAGCAGTACTTC	CASSHGGPSEQYF
TRBV27	.	TRBJ2-1	.	TGTGCCAGCAGTTTAATGAATGAGCAGTTCTTC	CASSLMNEQFF
TRBV6-5	.	TRBJ2-1	.	TGTGCCAGCAGTTACAAGAGTGCGTACAATGAGCAGTTCTTC	CASSYKSAYNEQFF
TRBV28	.	TRBJ1-4	.	TGTGCCAGCAGTTTAAACGGCGTCCACAATGAAAAACTGTTTTTT	CASSLNGVHNEKLFF
TRBV29-1	.	TRBJ2-2	.	TGCAGCGTCTCCGGGACATTATACGCGAACACCGGGGAGCTGTTTTTT	CSVSGTLYANTGELFF
TRBV5-5	TRBD1	TRBJ1-2	.	TGTGCCAGCAGCCAACGCGACAGGGCCCACTATGGCTACACCTTC	CASSQRDRAHYGYTF
TRBV19	.	TRBJ2-7	few	TGTGCCACCACTGAGGGATACGAGCAGTACTTC	CATTEGYEQYF
TRBV5-1	TRBD2	TRBJ2-3	.	TGCGCCAGCAGCTTGTTAGCGGGAGGGCGCACAGATACGCAGTATTTT	CASSLLAGGRTDTQYF
TRBV20-1	.	TRBJ1-4	.	TGCAGTGCTAGGGGGGATGAAAAACTGTTTTTT	CSARGDEKLFF
TRBV7-9	.	TRBJ1-4	once	TGTGCCAGCAGCTATGGGAGGGGCATAGGTAATGAAAAACTGTTTTTT	CASSYGRGIGNEKLFF
TRBV5-4	.	TRBJ1-5	.	TGTGCCAGCAGCTTGGCGTGGGGGCTGAGCAATCAGCCCCAGCATTTT	CASSLAWGLSNQPQHF
TRBV29-1	TRBD2	TRBJ2-1	few	TGCAGCGTTGATGGACTAGCGGATTCCTACAATGAGCAGTTCTTC	CSVDGLADSYNEQFF
TRBV29-1	TRBD1	TRBJ1-2	.	TGCAGCGCTCCGACAGGGTGGGCCTATGGCTACACCTTC	CSAPTGWAYGYTF
TRBV6-5	TRBD2	TRBJ2-7	once	TGTGCCAGCAGTTACGCGGGAGGGTCCTCCTACGAGCAGTACTTC	CASSYAGGSSYEQYF
TRBV6-1	.	TRBJ2-7	many	TGTGCCAGCAGTGAAAGTTTAGGTGGGTACGAGCAGTACTTC	CASSESLGGYEQYF
TRBV7-9	.	TRBJ1-6	.	TGTGCCGGGGGGCAGTCTAGCTCCTATAATTCACCCCTCCACTTT	CAGGQSSSYNSPLHF
TRBV6-5	TRBD2	TRBJ2-1	.	TGTGCCAGCAGCGATACTAGCGGGAGGATCAATGAGCAGTTCTTC	CASSDTSGRINEQFF
TRBV25-1	.	TRBJ1-1	.	TGTGCCAGCAGTGAACCAGAGAGCGTTGAAACTTTCTTT	CASSEPESVETFF
TRBV7-9	TRBD1	TRBJ2-7	many	TGTGCCAGCAGCTCGCAGGACAGGGGAAACCCCTACGAGCAGTACTTC	CASSSQDRGNPYEQYF
TRBV6-5	.	TRBJ2-2	.	TGTGCCAGCAGTTACGGGGCGAACACCGGGGAGCTGTTTTTT	CASSYGANTGELFF
TRBV4-1	TRBD1	TRBJ1-6	few	TGCGCCAGCAGCCAGACGGCGCAGGGGGCGAGCTCCTATAATTCACCCCTCCACTTT	CASSQTAQGASSYNSPLHF
TRBV4-3	.	TRBJ2-7	.	TGCGCCAGCAGCCAAGGGGCGGGGTACGAGCAGTACTTC	CASSQGAGYEQYF
TRBV7-9	.	TRBJ2-7	.	TGTGCCAGCAGCTCATTACTTGGCAGCGAGCAGTACTTC	CASSSLLGSEQYF
TRBV27	.	TRBJ2-1	.	TGTGCCAGCAGTTTTCGTAGTAAATACAATGAGCAGTTCTTC	CASSFRSKYNEQFF
TRBV6-5	.	TRBJ2-5	.	TGTGCCAGCAGTCTAAGCGTCCAAGAGACCCAGTACTTC	CASSLSVQETQYF
TRBV13	.	TRBJ2-7	.	TGTGCCAGCAGCAAAGCCTACGGAGGCTACGAGCAGTACTTC	CASSKAYGGYEQYF
TRBV28	.	TRBJ2-3	.	TGTGCCAGCAGTTCATCCTTCGGGACTTCTCTAAACACAGATACGCAGTATTTT	CASSSSFGTSLNTDTQYF
TRBV27	TRBD2	TRBJ2-3	.	TGTGCCAGCAGGACGGGGGGAAGCACAGATACGCAGTATTTT	CASRTGGSTDTQYF
TRBV9	.	TRBJ2-1	.	TGTGCCAGCAGCACTGGGGATGAGCAGTTCTTC	CASSTGDEQFF
TRBV4-3	.	TRBJ2-1	.	TGCGCCAGCAGCCAGGCGGCGGAATACAATGAGCAGTTCTTC	CASSQAAEYNEQFF
TRBV2	.	TRBJ1-2	.	TGTGCCAGCCTTTCGACCTGGACCTATGGCTACACCTTC	CASLSTWTYGYTF
TRBV27	.	TRBJ1-1	.	TGTGCCAGCAGCCTTCAGGAGAACACTGAAGCTTTCTTT	CASSLQENTEAFF
TRBV6-1	TRBD1	TRBJ2-7	.	TGTGCCAGCAGTTGGACAGGGGCATCGTACGAGCAGTACTTC	CASSWTGASYEQYF
TRBV2	TRBD1	TRBJ1-4	once	TGTGCCAGCAGTTGGGACAGAAGACCCCGCCTTTTTAATGAAAAACTGTTTTTT	CASSWDRRPRLFNEKLFF
TRBV6-6	.	TRBJ1-4	.	TGTGCCAGCAGTTACTTAAAGCAGGGCCTGGGAAAACTGTTTTTT	CASSYLKQGLGKLFF
TRBV30	.	TRBJ1-2	.	TGTGCCTGGAGCCCGGGACGGGCAGAATATGGCTACACCTTC	CAWSPGRAEYGYTF
TRBV5-8	TRBD2	TRBJ2-7	.	TGTGCCAGCAGCTTGGTGCGGGCTCGGGGGGTTTACGAGCAGTACTTC	CASSLVRARGVYEQYF
TRBV9	.	TRBJ2-3	.	TGTGCCAGCAGCGTAACGGGAACAGCTGGGGATACGCAGTATTTT	CASSVTGTAGDTQYF
TRBV14	.	TRBJ2-7	once	TGTGCCAGCAGCCCAGAGTCTCAGTCCTACGAGCAGTACTTC	CASSPESQSYEQYF
TRBV5-6	.	TRBJ1-1	.	TGTGCCAGCAGCTCCCGCGGGACCCCGGGCCTTTTGAACACTGAAGCTTTCTTT	CASSSRGTPGLLNTEAFF
TRBV28	TRBD1	TRBJ2-7	.	TGTGCCAGCAGGCCTACCGCGGGACAGGGGCCCTACGAGCAGTACTTC	CASRPTAGQGPYEQYF
TRBV7-9	.	TRBJ1-3	.	TGTGCCAGCAGCTTATGGGTTGGCAGGGCACGCTCTGGAAACACCATATATTTT	CASSLWVGRARSGNTIYF
TRBV7-6	.	TRBJ2-1	.	TGTGCCAGCAGCTTAAGACTAGGGGGGACTTACAATGAGCAGTTCTTC	CASSLRLGGTYNEQFF
TRBV6-6	.	TRBJ1-5	.	TGTGCCAGCACCGTAGACAGCTATCAGCCCCAGCATTTT	CASTVDSYQPQHF
TRBV6-6	.	TRBJ2-5	.	TGTGCCAGCAGCCAACAGGACCAAGAGACCCAGTACTTC	CASSQQDQETQYF
TRBV28	.	TRBJ1-5	.	TGTGCCAGCAGTTTATCCCGCACTTTTAATCAGCCCCAGCATTTT	CASSLSRTFNQPQHF
TRBV11-2	.	TRBJ2-3	.	TGTGCCAGCAGCTTAGCATCAGTACTCACAGATACGCAGTATTTT	CASSLASVLTDTQYF
TRBV7-9	TRBD2	TRBJ2-1	.	TGTGCCAGCAGCTTCAATAGCGGGGGTTCCTACAATGAGCAGTTCTTC	CASSFNSGGSYNEQFF
TRBV10-3	.	TRBJ2-7	.	TGTGCCATCAGTGAGTATACAGGCGATTACGAGCAGTACTTC	CAISEYTGDYEQYF
TRBV28	.	TRBJ2-5	.	TGTGCCAGCAGAGAAACCGCCGGCTCCGGCGGACAAGAGACCCAGTACTTC	CASRETAGSGGQETQYF
TRBV6-5	.	TRBJ2-2	.	TGTGCCAGCAGTTACGGGGGGCTGGACACCGGGGAGCTGTTTTTT	CASSYGGLDTGELFF
TRBV27	TRBD1	TRBJ1-6	.	TGTGCCAGCAGTTTTTGGGGACCCCCCGGGACAGCTTGGGATTCACCCCTCCACTTT	CASSFWGPPGTAWDSPLHF
TRBV14	.	TRBJ1-2	.	TGTGCCAGCAGCCAAGTAAACCCCAACTATGGCTACACCTTC	CASSQVNPNYGYTF
TRBV9	.	TRBJ2-7	.	TGTGCCAGCAGCGTAGGCGGGTCCTCCTACGAGCAGTACTTC	CASSVGGSSYEQYF
TRBV27	.	TRBJ2-7	.	TGTGCCAGCAGTTTTGGGCAGAGTACCTCCTACGAGCAGTACTTC	CASSFGQSTSYEQYF